Below, one T cell receptor (beta chain) is given with its context. This record belongs to a study of blood T cell repertoires in COVID-19. The CDR3 has 15 residues. V was clipped by 2 bases and J by 8 bases; unmatched bases: 7. The germline gives CDR1 SGHAT, CDR2 FQNNGV. Profiled with immunoSEQ multiplex PCR; TCRdb holds only in-frame clones, not every one. This table has about 230,000 clones, approximately 84% appearing once. This sequence joins TRBV11-2 and TRBJ2-1; 9 bases agree with TRBD2. The sequence came from a man between 45 and 60 years old with COVID-19, enrolled during active disease. Sequencing input: peripheral blood. CDR3 sequence reads: CASSLISGRRDEQFF. Written as DNA, the CDR3 is TGTGCCAGCAGCTTAATTAGCGGGAGACGGGATGAGCAGTTCTTC. Using reference TRBV11-2 and TRBJ2-1 for the parts outside the CDR3, the full variable domain is EAGVAQSPRYKIIEKRQSVAFWCNPISGHATLYWYQQILGQGPKLLIQFQNNGVVDDSQLPKDRFSAERLKGVDSTLKIQPAKLEDSAVYLCASSLISGRRDEQFFGPGTRLTVL.